The 6 T cell receptor beta chains given below trace back to one sample, sequenced in a study of T cell responses to AZD1222 COVID-19 vaccine. The assay was immunoSEQ multiplex PCR, and TCRdb's table has in-frame clones only and misses some. Here the sample spans about 110,000 clones, 89% being singletons. Source: peripheral blood, taken on day 0 of MenACWY control vaccination. Receptors originate from an adult in good health.

CDR3 protein: CASSRGRLALGQPQHF. The DNA for the CDR3 is TGTGCCAGTAGTCGGGGTCGCCTGGCCCTTGGGCAGCCCCAGCATTTT. This chain connects TRBV19 to TRBJ1-5; D not certain. In germline, CDR1 is LNHDA, CDR2 SQIVND (reference sequence). The CDR3 sequence is 16 residues long. V dropped 5 bases and J dropped 7 bases, with 21 bases sitting between them.

This clone has only a few counts. This chain links TRBV5-1 with TRBJ2-7; D is ambiguous. With 0 bases removed from V and 0 bases from J, the gap between germline ends came to 16 bases. The CDR3 sequence is 17 residues long. Germline CDR1 reads SGHRS; CDR2 reads YFSETQ. CDR3: CASSLGTSGINSYEQYF. CDR3 DNA sequence: TGCGCCAGCAGCTTGGGCACCTCAGGAATCAACTCCTACGAGCAGTACTTC.

The rearrangement links TRBV28 to TRBJ2-2; TRBD1 matches at 9 bases. Trimming removed 10 bases from V and 2 bases from J; junction bases left unmatched: 11. Germline-derived CDR1 and CDR2 are MDHEN and SYDVKM. The CDR3 length is 16 residues. DNA for the CDR3: TGTGCCATTAACCTACAGGGGGCGTTTAACACCGGGGAGCTGTTTTTT. It specifies CAINLQGAFNTGELFF.

This rearrangement joins TRBV12-3 or TRBV12-4 to TRBJ1-5; D is unresolved. The CDR3 is made up of 13 amino acids. The V gene lost 3 bases and the J gene lost 5 bases, with 8 bases spanning the gap. CDR3 bases: TGTGCCAGCAGTTTCCGCAGTGATCAGCCCCAGCATTTT. It is translated as CASSFRSDQPQHF.

J is TRBJ1-3 and V is TRBV3-1 (or the pseudogene TRBV3-2), with no clear D. The V end was cut by 10 bases, the J end by 15 bases, with 16 bases between. Germline values: CDR1 LGHDT, CDR2 YNNKEL (reference sequence). The CDR3 sequence is 10 residues long. The CDR3: CATEREPRYF. For the CDR3, the DNA is TGTGCCACTGAGAGGGAGCCAAGATATTTT.

The genes are TRBV11-2 and TRBJ2-6; D ambiguous. The V end lost 2 bases, the J end lost 1 base, and 3 bases lay between the germline ends. This CDR3 has 14 amino acids. Germline CDR1 is SGHAT and CDR2 is FQNNGV. In DNA form, the CDR3 reads TGTGCCAGCAGCTTAATGTCTGGGGCCAACGTCCTGACTTTC. Residues: CASSLMSGANVLTF.